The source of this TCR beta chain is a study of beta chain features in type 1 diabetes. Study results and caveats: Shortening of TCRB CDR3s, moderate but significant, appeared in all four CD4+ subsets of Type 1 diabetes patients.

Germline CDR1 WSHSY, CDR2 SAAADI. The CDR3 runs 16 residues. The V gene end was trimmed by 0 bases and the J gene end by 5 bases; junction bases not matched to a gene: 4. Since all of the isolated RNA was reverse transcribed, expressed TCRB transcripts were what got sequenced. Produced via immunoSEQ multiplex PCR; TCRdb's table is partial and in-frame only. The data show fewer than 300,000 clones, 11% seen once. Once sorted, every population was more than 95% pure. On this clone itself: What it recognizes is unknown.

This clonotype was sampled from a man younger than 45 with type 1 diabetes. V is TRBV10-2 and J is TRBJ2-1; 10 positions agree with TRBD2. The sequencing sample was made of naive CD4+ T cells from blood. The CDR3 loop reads CASSESKAGGNNEQFF. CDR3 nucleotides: TGCGCCAGCAGTGAGTCGAAAGCGGGGGGGAACAATGAGCAGTTCTTC.